The next 5 T cell receptor beta chains were all read from a single sample in a study of OX40 agonist ivuxolimab in advanced cancers. This table comes from immunoSEQ multiplex PCR, and its TCRdb copy is limited to in-frame clones, with some not included. The profile shows tens of thousands of clones, approximately 86% of them singletons. Material: CD4+ or CD8+ T cells sorted from blood, obtained in a trial of the OX40 agonist ivuxolimab. Receptors were obtained from an adult with an advanced solid tumor such as melanoma, head and neck, liver or kidney cancer.

CDR3 loop: CASSAKISRKTYGYTF. The CDR3 DNA follows: TGCGCCAGCAGTGCAAAGATATCGCGAAAGACCTATGGCTACACCTTC. The chain joins TRBV10-1 to TRBJ1-2; the D is unclear. The germline V gene encodes CDR1 WNHNN and CDR2 SYGVQD (reference sequence). V was clipped by 4 bases and J by 4 bases, with 19 bases between them. The CDR3 has 16 amino acids.

The chain carries TRBV18 and TRBJ1-1; D is unresolved. CDR1 is KGHSH, CDR2 LQKENI, per germline. The CDR3 is made up of 13 amino acids. V dropped 0 bases and J dropped 7 bases, with 9 bases sitting between them. The CDR3 DNA follows: TGTGCCAGCTCACCACCGGTCCAGAATGAAGCTTTCTTT. Translation gives CASSPPVQNEAFF.

The rearrangement links TRBV6-5 to TRBJ2-5, with 9 bases aligning to TRBD1. The J segment lost 2 bases and the V segment lost 5 bases, leaving 6 bases of the junction unmatched. CDR3 size: 15 residues. Germline V gene sequence: CDR1 MNHEY, CDR2 SVGAGI. The CDR3 here is CASSRLGTGQETQYF. The DNA of the CDR3 is TGTGCCAGCAGTAGACTTGGGACAGGGCAAGAGACCCAGTACTTC.

V and J are TRBV2 and TRBJ2-5, with 10 bases lining up with TRBD1. The CDR3 totals 15 residues. V was pared by 4 bases and J by 2 bases, with 4 bases of the junction left unmatched. Germline CDR1 reads SNHLY; CDR2 reads FYNNEI. As DNA, the CDR3 is TGTGCCAGCAGTGCCTCGGGACAGGGGCAAGAGACCCAGTACTTC. It codes for CASSASGQGQETQYF.

The rearrangement uses TRBV5-4 and TRBJ2-1, with D uncertain. V was clipped by 4 bases and J by 3 bases, with 5 bases between them. This CDR3 spans 12 amino acids. Germline CDR1 and CDR2: SGHNT and YYREEE (reference sequence). The CDR3 spells CASSGDYNEQFF. The CDR3 nucleotides read TGTGCCAGCAGCGGGGACTACAATGAGCAGTTCTTC.